This T cell receptor beta chain was captured in a study of spatial heterogeneity in lung cancer. TCRdb recomputed calls from the 5' RACE reads with MiXCR, one row per CDR3 protein. The sample includes 85,000 to 100,000 distinct CDR3 sequences, 15% to 20% of them seen just once. Germline CDR1 MGHRA, CDR2 YSYEKL. V shed 4 bases and J shed 2 bases, with 18 bases lying between them. This CDR3 is built from 17 residues. Time point specified: blood at routine non-recurrence follow-up after resection. Tumor, nontumor lung or frozen PBMC supplied whole RNA that was sequenced unsorted. Sequencing was performed on PBMCs, taken at follow-up. The rearrangement uses TRBV4-1 and TRBJ2-1, with D possibly being TRBD1 (5 bases). The receptor was derived from a male donor with early-stage non-small cell lung cancer. The CDR3 region is CASSRPTPGLAYNEQFF. The CDR3 DNA sequence: TGCGCCAGCAGCCGCCCCACACCAGGGTTGGCCTACAATGAGCAGTTCTTC.